The clone carrying this T cell receptor (beta chain) has a count of ten or more. The antigen is undetermined. The CDR3 totals 14 residues. The V gene's germline CDR1 is LGHDT and CDR2 YNNKEL (reference sequence). Between the trimmed V and J ends, which lost 2 bases and 9 bases, there was a span of 11 bases. TCRdb re-analysed the RT-PCR reads in MiXCR, keeping a single row per CDR3 protein. The sample gives approximately 490,000 distinct CDR3 sequences, approximately 6.9% of which show up once; around 12% is in the top ten. These data are taken from a study of response to subunit inactivated influenza vaccine. Study-wide results and caveats: That few new T cells are recruited by each seasonal influenza vaccination was the authors' suggestion.

The source material was PBMCs from blood, sampled around 25 months after vaccination. The clonotype comes from a man aged 50 to 69 who received an inactivated influenza vaccine. This chain uses TRBV3-1 with TRBJ1-6; no clear D gene. CDR3 residues: CASSQTRSGSPLHF. The CDR3 DNA reads TGTGCCAGCAGCCAAACCAGGTCGGGTTCACCCCTCCACTTT.